This entry concerns a single T cell receptor beta chain. Its specificity is unknown. These data belong to a study of tissue T cells after allogeneic stem cell transplantation. Study context: Pre-transplant PBMCs were recipient-derived, available from five or six GVHD patients. Smaller viable blood or marrow samples skipped sorting for direct DNA extraction.

Germline CDR1 MNHNY, CDR2 SVGAGI (reference sequence). The length of the CDR3 is 16 residues. Trimming pared 7 bases from V and 4 bases from J, leaving 22 bases between. Sequenced by immunoSEQ multiplex PCR; TCRdb stores in-frame clones only, minus some. The data show 35,000 to 50,000 clones, around 90% seen once. General study results and limits: In patients and mice, blood and spleen missed much of tissue repertoire. Across patients, clones rarely overlapped, yet motif clusters were shared tissue-specifically.

This receptor was taken from a woman aged 40 to 75 who later had graft-versus-host disease after an allogeneic stem cell transplant. The input for sequencing was blood, taken before transplantation. This chain links TRBV6-6 with TRBJ1-2; no firm D call. In DNA form, the CDR3 reads TGTGCCAGCACCAACGATGTCTCACGGGGAAGCTATGGCTACACCTTC. As protein: CASTNDVSRGSYGYTF.